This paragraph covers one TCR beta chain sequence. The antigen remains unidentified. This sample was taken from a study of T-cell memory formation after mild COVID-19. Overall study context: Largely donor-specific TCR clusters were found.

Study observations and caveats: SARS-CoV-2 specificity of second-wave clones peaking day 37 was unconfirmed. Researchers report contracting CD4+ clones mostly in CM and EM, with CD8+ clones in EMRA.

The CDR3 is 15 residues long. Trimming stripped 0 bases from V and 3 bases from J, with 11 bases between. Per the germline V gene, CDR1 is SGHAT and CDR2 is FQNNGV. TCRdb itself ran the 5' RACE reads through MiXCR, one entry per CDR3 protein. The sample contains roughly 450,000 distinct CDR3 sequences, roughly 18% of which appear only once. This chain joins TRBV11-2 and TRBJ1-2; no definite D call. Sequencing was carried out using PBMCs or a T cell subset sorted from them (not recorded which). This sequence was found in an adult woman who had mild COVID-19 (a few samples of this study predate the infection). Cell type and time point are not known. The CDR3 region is CASSLDRRGHYGYTF. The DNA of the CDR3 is TGTGCCAGCAGCTTAGATCGGAGAGGGCACTATGGCTACACCTTC.